The next 29 T cell receptor beta chains were all read from a single sample in a study of T cell changes during pregnancy in multiple sclerosis. Sequencing used immunoSEQ multiplex PCR; TCRdb keeps in-frame clones, though not all of them. This table holds around 16,000 clones, about 80% found once. The sequencing used CD8+ T cells from peripheral blood mononuclear cells, collected after pregnancy. The receptors originated from a female donor in good health, enrolled as a control in a pregnancy study.

The chain carries TRBV4-1 and TRBJ2-3; 9 positions match TRBD2. Germline CDR1 and CDR2: MGHRA and YSYEKL. V shed 4 bases, J shed 4 bases, and the junction held 9 bases outside the gene matches. The CDR3 covers 16 residues. The CDR3 loop reads CASSPEERGVPDTQYF. In nucleotides, the CDR3 is TGCGCCAGCAGCCCCGAAGAGCGGGGGGTTCCAGATACGCAGTATTTT.

The chain links TRBV19 to TRBJ2-5, with D possibly being TRBD1 (6 bases). This CDR3 comprises 12 residues. V lost 3 bases, J lost 5 bases, and 7 bases lay in between. Germline CDR1 and CDR2: LNHDA and SQIVND (reference sequence). For the CDR3, the DNA is TGTGCCAGTAGTATTGGGGGCGAGACCCAGTACTTC. This translates into CASSIGGETQYF.

To note about this clone: This is likely an artifact of a read error, given a far larger clone one base away. The sample carries other DNA sequences with the same CDR3. This rearrangement joins TRBV5-1 to TRBJ2-5; D is possibly TRBD1 (5 bases). Germline CDR1 reads SGHRS; CDR2 reads YFSETQ. V gave up 0 bases and J gave up 0 bases, with 12 bases separating them. The CDR3 is 16 amino acids. The CDR3 reads CASSLAGRAYQETQYF. The CDR3 DNA reads TGCGCCAGCAGCTTGGCCGGCAGGGCGTACCAAGAGACCCAGTACTTC.

This clone appeared a single time. Here the CDR3 reads CASSPEEGRGEQYF. The CDR3 DNA reads TGTGCCAGCAGTCCGGAGGAGGGACGGGGCGAGCAGTACTTC. The gene calls are TRBV27 and TRBJ2-7; D possibly corresponds to TRBD2 (6 bases). V was pared by 5 bases and J by 6 bases, with 17 bases between. The length of the CDR3 is 14 residues. Germline lookup yields CDR1 MNHEY and CDR2 SMNVEV (reference sequence).

This chain joins TRBV19 and TRBJ2-1; no definite D call. There are 12 residues in the CDR3. Trimming pared 4 bases from V and 7 bases from J, leaving 8 bases between. CDR1 and CDR2 from the germline V gene are LNHDA and SQIVND (reference sequence). CDR3 sequence: CASSNYLNEQFF. The CDR3 DNA sequence: TGTGCCAGTAGTAACTATCTGAATGAGCAGTTCTTC.

The gene calls are TRBV11-2 and TRBJ2-1, with D tentatively TRBD1 (6 bases). CDR1 and CDR2 from the germline V gene are SGHAT and FQNNGV. This CDR3 has 15 amino acids. V was cut by 1 base and J by 4 bases, with 11 bases left in between. CDR3 protein: CASSLATGSYNEQFF. The CDR3 DNA is TGTGCCAGCAGCTTAGCGACAGGATCGTACAATGAGCAGTTCTTC.

The chain recombines TRBV7-2 with TRBJ2-5, with 8 bases aligning to TRBD2. The CDR3 has 14 residues. The V segment lost 4 bases and the J segment 5 bases; nucleotides outside the gene matches: 6. The germline V gene has CDR1 SGHTA and CDR2 FQGNSA. For the CDR3, the DNA is TGTGCCAGCAGCTCACGGGGGGGCCGGGAGACCCAGTACTTC. Amino acid sequence: CASSSRGGRETQYF.

The chain uses TRBV11-3 and TRBJ2-2; perhaps TRBD2 as D (6 bases). The CDR3 has 16 amino acids. V was shortened by 1 base and J by 0 bases, with 9 bases between the two germline ends. Germline V gives CDR1 SGHNT, CDR2 YENEEA. CDR3 DNA sequence: TGTGCCAGCAGCTTAGTACTAGCTCCGAACACCGGGGAGCTGTTTTTT. Its protein is CASSLVLAPNTGELFF.

This sequence joins TRBV10-3 and TRBJ2-2; 9 bases agree with TRBD1. Germline CDR1 is ENHRY and CDR2 is SYGVKD. CDR3 length: 14 residues. Unmatched junction bases numbered 8, after V lost 10 bases and J lost 5 bases. CDR3 coding DNA: TGTGCCAAACCCGGACAGGGGTGTACCGGGGAGCTGTTTTTT. This codes for CAKPGQGCTGELFF.

The table lists this clone with a count of one. CDR3: CASSPETGANEKLFF. Here the CDR3 DNA reads TGTGCCAGCAGCCCCGAGACAGGGGCTAATGAAAAACTGTTTTTT. This sequence joins TRBV7-9 and TRBJ1-4; 8 bases are a match to TRBD1. The V gene's germline CDR1 is SEHNR and CDR2 FQNEAQ (reference sequence). V trimming: 5 bases; J trimming: 3 bases; junction bases outside the gene matches: 5. The CDR3 sequence is 15 residues long.

The CDR3 protein is CASSPLAGGRNEQFF. Written as DNA, the CDR3 is TGTGCCAGCAGCCCCCTAGCGGGAGGGCGCAATGAGCAGTTCTTC. The chain couples TRBV9 to TRBJ2-1; 12 nucleotides line up with TRBD2. Germline V gives CDR1 SGDLS, CDR2 YYNGEE. Trimming at V came to 4 bases and at J to 6 bases, leaving 5 bases not matched to a gene. The CDR3 totals 15 residues. The complete variable domain, with remaining parts taken from reference TRBV9 and TRBJ2-1, reads DSGVTQTPKHLITATGQRVTLRCSPRSGDLSVYWYQQSLDQGLQFLIQYYNGEERAKGNILERFSAQQFPDLHSELNLSSLELGDSALYFCASSPLAGGRNEQFFGPGTRLTVL.

This clone was counted between two and nine times. This chain links TRBV9 with TRBJ1-1; D may be TRBD1 (6 bases). The V end lost 4 bases, the J end lost 1 base, and 11 bases lay between the germline ends. This CDR3 is 14 amino acids long. Germline values: CDR1 SGDLS, CDR2 YYNGEE. The CDR3 loop is CASSPTGSNTEAFF. CDR3 DNA: TGTGCCAGCAGCCCGACAGGTTCGAACACTGAAGCTTTCTTT.

V and J are TRBV9 and TRBJ2-3; TRBD1 might be the D (6 bases). Trimming stripped 0 bases from V and 0 bases from J, with 17 bases between. This CDR3 region has 18 residues. CDR1 and CDR2 from the germline V gene are SGDLS and YYNGEE. CDR3 in amino acids: CASSVARNRGGSTDTQYF. The CDR3 nucleotides read TGTGCCAGCAGCGTAGCTCGGAACCGAGGGGGAAGCACAGATACGCAGTATTTT.

The J gene is TRBJ1-4, the V gene TRBV9, with 8 positions matching TRBD1. The CDR3 runs 14 residues. The germline gives CDR1 SGDLS, CDR2 YYNGEE. V lost 3 bases and J lost 6; bases outside the gene matches: 4. The CDR3 DNA reads as TGTGCCAGCAGCGCGACAGGGGACTATGAAAAACTGTTTTTT. Translating it yields CASSATGDYEKLFF.

The chain is built from TRBV4-2 and TRBJ2-3, with D possibly matching TRBD1 (6 bases). The CDR3 is made up of 16 amino acids. Germline V gene data show CDR1 as LGHNA and CDR2 as YNFKEQ. V was shortened by 0 bases and J by 8 bases, with 18 bases between the two germline ends. The chain's CDR3 is CASSQDPRALGGTQYF. DNA of the CDR3: TGTGCCAGCAGCCAAGATCCCCGGGCCTTAGGGGGTACGCAGTATTTT.

This clone is categorized as medium-sized. The chain links TRBV28 to TRBJ2-7, with 8 bases identical to TRBD1. CDR3 length: 17 amino acids. Losses at the gene ends were 3 bases for V and 5 bases for J; bases not matched to a gene: 15. Germline V gene sequence: CDR1 MDHEN, CDR2 SYDVKM. The CDR3 loop reads CASSFFIPGQGTDEQYF. CDR3 DNA sequence: TGTGCCAGCAGTTTTTTTATCCCCGGACAGGGTACGGACGAGCAGTACTTC.

The chain joins TRBV5-1 to TRBJ1-1, with D uncertain. Trimming removed 4 bases at V and 3 bases at J, with 16 bases between. This CDR3 is 15 amino acids long. Germline CDR1 and CDR2: SGHRS and YFSETQ. The CDR3, as DNA: TGCGCCAGCAGCCTAAAGGGAGGAGGACACACTGAAGCTTTCTTT. Encoded protein: CASSLKGGGHTEAFF.

V is TRBV7-9 and J is TRBJ2-1, with D unresolved. This CDR3 comprises 16 residues. Trimming pared 1 base from V and 1 base from J, leaving 11 bases between. The germline V gene has CDR1 SEHNR and CDR2 FQNEAQ (reference sequence). The CDR3 reads CASSLGMSESYNEQFF. The DNA for the CDR3 is TGTGCCAGCAGCTTAGGTATGTCTGAGTCCTACAATGAGCAGTTCTTC.

V gene TRBV7-9 combines with J gene TRBJ2-7, with 7 bases aligning to TRBD1. The J segment lost 2 bases and the V segment lost 5 bases, leaving 6 bases of the junction unmatched. This CDR3 is 14 amino acids long. Looked up from germline, CDR1 is SEHNR and CDR2 is FQNEAQ (reference sequence). Here the CDR3 reads CASSPRQGTYEQYF. The CDR3 region has the DNA TGTGCCAGCAGCCCTCGACAGGGCACCTACGAGCAGTACTTC.

The chain carries TRBV6-1 and TRBJ1-1, with TRBD1 matching 7 bases. J gave up 1 base and V 6 bases, and 2 bases lay outside the gene matches. The CDR3 extends over 13 amino acids. Germline V gives CDR1 MNHNS, CDR2 SASEGT. The DNA for the CDR3 is TGTGCCAGCAGCGACAGGGAGAACACTGAAGCTTTCTTT. Its protein product is CASSDRENTEAFF.

The rearrangement uses TRBV25-1 and TRBJ2-3; maybe TRBD2 (5 bases). Germline loops: CDR1 MGHDK, CDR2 SYGVNS. This CDR3 region has 16 residues. Trimming left V 2 bases short and J 4 bases short, with 16 bases between. In nucleotides, the CDR3 is TGTGCCAGCAGTGAAGGTGTTGGGAGCTTGTCAGATACGCAGTATTTT. Protein sequence: CASSEGVGSLSDTQYF.

The rearrangement joins TRBV25-1 to TRBJ2-7; D unresolved. Germline assignment: CDR1 MGHDK and CDR2 SYGVNS. With 4 bases removed from V and 5 bases from J, the gap between germline ends came to 6 bases. The CDR3 is made up of 11 amino acids. The CDR3 sequence: CASSGHHEQYF. CDR3 bases: TGTGCCAGCAGTGGACACCACGAGCAGTACTTC.

The rearrangement uses TRBV7-3 and TRBJ2-7; TRBD1 matches at 7 bases. The germline V gene has CDR1 SGHTA and CDR2 FQGTGA. The CDR3 totals 13 residues. After removal of 2 bases from V and 6 bases from J, the junction contained 4 bases not matched to a gene. The CDR3 nucleotides read TGTGCCAGCAGCTTATTAGCAGGGGGCGAGCAGTACTTC. It translates to CASSLLAGGEQYF. Full variable domain (remainder filled in from reference TRBV7-3 and TRBJ2-7): GAGVSQTPSNKVTEKGKYVELRCDPISGHTALYWYRQSLGQGPEFLIYFQGTGAADDSGLPNDRFFAVRPEGSVSTLKIQRTERGDSAVYLCASSLLAGGEQYFGPGTRLTVT.

This chain uses TRBV4-3 with TRBJ2-3; a weak D match, TRBD2 (5 bases). Germline CDR1 reads LGHNA; CDR2 reads YSLEER. V lost 1 base, J lost 3 bases, and 14 bases lay in between. This CDR3 spans 16 amino acids. CDR3 nucleotides: TGCGCCAGCAGCCAAGTGTGGGCTAGCACAACAGATACGCAGTATTTT. Encoded protein: CASSQVWASTTDTQYF.

J is TRBJ2-1 and V is TRBV4-3; 12 bases align to TRBD2. Looked up from germline, CDR1 is LGHNA and CDR2 is YSLEER. Germline trimming cut 4 bases from V and 6 bases from J; bases unmatched to any gene: 4. This CDR3 is built from 15 residues. This CDR3 reads CASSPSGGAINEQFF. The DNA of the CDR3 is TGCGCCAGCAGCCCTAGCGGGGGGGCAATCAATGAGCAGTTCTTC.

The gene calls are TRBV19 and TRBJ1-2; D unresolved. Germline CDR1 and CDR2: LNHDA and SQIVND (reference sequence). The V gene lost 3 bases and the J gene lost 6 bases, with 11 bases spanning the gap. CDR3 length equals 13 residues. This chain's CDR3 is CASSIGGGDGYTF. Written as DNA, the CDR3 is TGTGCCAGTAGTATCGGAGGCGGCGATGGCTACACCTTC.

The genes are TRBV28 and TRBJ2-2; 7 bases map to TRBD2. The CDR3 is 17 residues long. The trim removed 3 bases at V and 4 bases at J, leaving 11 bases unmatched. The germline V gene encodes CDR1 MDHEN and CDR2 SYDVKM. The CDR3 DNA follows: TGTGCCAGCAGTTTGACCCTCGGCCCGGGAGGCACCGGGGAGCTGTTTTTT. Translated: CASSLTLGPGGTGELFF.

The V and J genes are TRBV30 and TRBJ1-6; the D gene is possibly TRBD1 (6 bases). With 4 bases removed from V and 7 bases from J, the gap between germline ends came to 11 bases. The germline V gene encodes CDR1 GTSNPN and CDR2 SVGIG (reference sequence). The CDR3 extends over 13 amino acids. The CDR3 sequence: CAWTGQNNSPLHF. The CDR3 DNA sequence: TGTGCCTGGACAGGACAGAACAATTCACCCCTCCACTTT.

This clone came up once. The chain has TRBV28 and TRBJ1-5, with D maybe TRBD1 (6 bases). Trimming stripped 3 bases from V and 5 bases from J, with 14 bases between. The CDR3 extends over 15 amino acids. Germline CDR1 and CDR2: MDHEN and SYDVKM. The CDR3, as DNA: TGTGCCAGCAGTTTGCTCAGGGGAGGGCATCAGCCCCAGCATTTT. The encoded protein is CASSLLRGGHQPQHF.